The next 26 T cell receptor beta chains were all read from a single sample in a study of monozygotic twins with inflammatory bowel disease. No DNA is given; TCRdb re-called the 5' RACE reads and lists each CDR3 protein once. The clone table shows under 150,000 distinct CDR3 sequences, with the ten largest holding roughly 2.5%. Sequencing used blood. The receptors stem from a human donor with ulcerative colitis or Crohn's disease, or a healthy co-twin of an affected twin (not recorded which).

The genes are TRBV5-1 and TRBJ2-3; the D call from TCRdb, TRBD2, cannot be confirmed without DNA. There are 14 residues in the CDR3. Looked up from germline, CDR1 is SGHRS and CDR2 is YFSETQ. CDR3 in amino acids: CASSSGGAVDTQYF. The full variable domain, its missing parts supplied by reference TRBV5-1 and TRBJ2-3, is KAGVTQTPRYLIKTRGQQVTLSCSPISGHRSVSWYQQTPGQGLQFLFEYFSETQRNKGNFPGRFSGRQFSNSRSEMNVSTLELGDSALYLCASSSGGAVDTQYFGPGTRLTVL.

CDR3 amino acids: CASSQDWYEQYF. V is TRBV4-1 and J is TRBJ2-7. CDR1 is MGHRA and CDR2 is YSYEKL in the germline V gene. The CDR3 contains 12 residues.

The rearrangement uses TRBV7-2 and TRBJ2-7; TCRdb outputs TRBD1, but without DNA this stays unchecked. The CDR3 extends over 15 amino acids. Per germline, CDR1 SGHTA and CDR2 FQGNSA. The CDR3 is CASSLGQARSYEQYF.

The chain's CDR3 is CASSLRSGTGGDNQPQHF. The chain carries TRBV4-3 and TRBJ1-5; the TCRdb call, TRBD1, lacks DNA for checking. Germline-derived CDR1 and CDR2 are LGHNA and YSLEER. The CDR3 has 18 residues.

The rearrangement joins TRBV7-3 to TRBJ1-1. CDR1 and CDR2 (germline): SGHTA, FQGTGA. The CDR3 length is 16 residues. Here the CDR3 reads CASSLGETVRGTEAFF.

This rearrangement joins TRBV20-1 to TRBJ2-3; TCRdb names TRBD2, which stays unverified in the absence of DNA. Germline V lookup: CDR1 DFQATT, CDR2 SNEGSKA (reference sequence). CDR3 length: 15 residues. The CDR3 region is CSAPLAGGRSDTQYF.

The rearrangement links TRBV7-2 to TRBJ1-6; the D call from TCRdb, TRBD1, cannot be confirmed without DNA. From germline, CDR1 is SGHTA and CDR2 FQGNSA. The CDR3 runs to 16 residues. The CDR3 is CASSLAHRVGDSPLHF.

This sequence joins TRBV5-1 and TRBJ2-1; checking the TCRdb D call of TRBD2 is not possible without DNA. CDR1 is SGHRS and CDR2 is YFSETQ in the germline V gene. There are 19 residues in the CDR3. The CDR3 protein is CASSAIRTSGESSYNEQFF.

The chain uses TRBV7-2 and TRBJ2-4; TCRdb's D gene call, TRBD1, goes unchecked for lack of DNA. Looked up from germline, CDR1 is SGHTA and CDR2 is FQGNSA. The CDR3 is 16 residues long. The CDR3 sequence is CASSLETGGGLNMQYF.

The J gene is TRBJ2-2, the V gene TRBV20-1; TCRdb gives TRBD2 as the D gene, but with no DNA this cannot be confirmed. This CDR3 is 15 amino acids long. Germline V gene sequence: CDR1 DFQATT, CDR2 SNEGSKA (reference sequence). CDR3 sequence reads: CSARETSGGAGELFF.

The CDR3 reads CASRGGTANTEAFF. This chain uses TRBV5-1 with TRBJ1-1. Per germline, CDR1 SGHRS and CDR2 YFSETQ. The CDR3 is made up of 14 amino acids.

The rearrangement links TRBV7-6 to TRBJ2-1. CDR3 size: 13 residues. Per germline, CDR1 SGHVS and CDR2 FNYEAQ. This chain's CDR3 is CASRASSYNEQFF.

V and J are TRBV20-1 and TRBJ1-4. CDR3 length equals 13 residues. Germline CDR1 DFQATT, CDR2 SNEGSKA (reference sequence). The CDR3 here is CSARPTSNEKLFF.

The gene calls are TRBV5-1 and TRBJ2-3; TCRdb's assignment of TRBD1 cannot be checked, as there is no DNA. This CDR3 is 14 amino acids long. Germline V gives CDR1 SGHRS, CDR2 YFSETQ. CDR3 protein: CASSLLGAEDTQYF.

This chain joins TRBV7-7 and TRBJ2-3. CDR1 SSHAT and CDR2 FNYEAQ come from the germline V gene (reference sequence). CDR3 length: 14 residues. The CDR3 is CASSLGQVTDTQYF.

This chain joins TRBV11-2 and TRBJ2-5; there is no DNA to check the TCRdb D call of TRBD2. Germline lookup yields CDR1 SGHAT and CDR2 FQNNGV. CDR3 length: 15 amino acids. The CDR3 here is CASSQSGGAVETQYF.

The chain recombines TRBV4-3 with TRBJ2-5. CDR3 length: 16 amino acids. Germline V gives CDR1 LGHNA, CDR2 YSLEER. This CDR3 is CASSQDWLAGEETQYF.

The chain recombines TRBV6-5 with TRBJ2-5. CDR3 length: 13 amino acids. Germline CDR1 MNHEY, CDR2 SVGAGI. The CDR3 loop reads CASSYSFQETQYF.

The chain has TRBV20-1 and TRBJ1-3; no DNA is available, so the TRBD1 call from TCRdb remains unchecked. CDR1 and CDR2 (germline): DFQATT, SNEGSKA (reference sequence). This CDR3 has 15 amino acids. Here the CDR3 reads CSARDRTGSVNTIYF.

The chain combines TRBV20-1 with TRBJ1-1; the D call of TRBD1 rests on TCRdb alone, since no DNA is present to check it. The CDR3 extends over 13 amino acids. Germline CDR1 DFQATT, CDR2 SNEGSKA (reference sequence). The CDR3 loop is CSARPYQGLKAFF.

The V call is TRBV5-8, the J call TRBJ2-2; the TCRdb call, TRBD2, lacks DNA for checking. Germline lookup yields CDR1 SGHTS and CDR2 YDEGEE. The CDR3 loop spans 14 amino acids. CDR3: CASSGTLNTGELFF.

The rearrangement uses TRBV7-2 and TRBJ2-5; there is no DNA to check the TCRdb D call of TRBD2. Germline values: CDR1 SGHTA, CDR2 FQGNSA. The CDR3 is made up of 16 amino acids. The CDR3 protein is CASSPQGLAGGETQYF.

This chain joins TRBV10-3 and TRBJ2-2; TCRdb's assignment of TRBD1 cannot be checked, as there is no DNA. Germline lookup yields CDR1 ENHRY and CDR2 SYGVKD. The CDR3 has 14 amino acids. The CDR3 here is CAIRTGEAAGELFF.

The CDR3 loop reads CASSLVLQGAHEQYF. V is TRBV7-9 and J is TRBJ2-7. The germline V gene encodes CDR1 SEHNR and CDR2 FQNEAQ (reference sequence). The CDR3 loop spans 15 amino acids.

The rearrangement joins TRBV6-5 to TRBJ2-1. This CDR3 has 16 residues. Germline assignment: CDR1 MNHEY and CDR2 SVGAGI. The CDR3 reads CASSYSIFGLYNEQFF.

The gene calls are TRBV10-3 and TRBJ2-2. Germline V gives CDR1 ENHRY, CDR2 SYGVKD. There are 14 residues in the CDR3. The CDR3 sequence: CAITGGPNTGELFF.